This passage covers 3 T cell receptor beta chains from one sample sequenced in a study of OX40 agonist ivuxolimab in advanced cancers. Produced via immunoSEQ multiplex PCR; TCRdb's table is partial and in-frame only. Here the sample spans more than 45,000 clones, about 85% being singletons. The sequenced sample was CD4+ or CD8+ T cells sorted from blood, obtained in a trial of the OX40 agonist ivuxolimab. The source is an adult with an advanced solid tumor such as melanoma, head and neck, liver or kidney cancer.

The CDR3 region is CASSARDSAPGELFF. Here the CDR3 DNA reads TGTGCCAGCAGCGCGCGGGACTCCGCTCCCGGGGAGCTGTTTTTT. The chain combines TRBV9 with TRBJ2-2; a possible D gene is TRBD2 (6 bases). V lost 3 bases and J 6 bases, leaving 15 bases between the germline ends. The CDR3 contains 15 residues. The germline V gene encodes CDR1 SGDLS and CDR2 YYNGEE.

Worth noting for this clone: An end of the junction does not agree with germline; a read error may underlie this. The chain combines TRBV7-7 with TRBJ2-1, with D uncertain. CDR1 is SSHAT and CDR2 is FNYEAQ in the germline V gene (reference sequence). The CDR3 is made up of 16 amino acids. The CDR3 loop reads CASSPGPLTERNEQFF. For the CDR3, the DNA is TGTGCTAGCAGCCCTGGCCCCCTTACCGAGAGGAATGAGCAGTTCTTC. The variable domain in full, with the rest retrieved from reference TRBV7-7 and TRBJ2-1, is GAGVSQSPRYKVTKRGQDVTLRCDPISSHATLYWYQQALGQGPEFLTYFNYEAQPDKSGLPSDRFSAERPEGSISTLTIQRTEQRDSAMYRCASSPGPLTERNEQFFGPGTRLTVL.

The rearrangement links TRBV6-4 to TRBJ2-1; D is undetermined. The CDR3 runs 8 residues. With 8 bases removed from V and 15 bases from J, the gap between germline ends came to 8 bases. Germline CDR1 and CDR2: MRHNA and SNTAGT. CDR3 DNA sequence: TGTGCCAGCGACCCGTGGTTCTTC. Its translation: CASDPWFF.